Below, 10 T cell receptor beta chains from the same sample are listed, as sequenced in a study of blood T cell repertoires in COVID-19. The data were produced by immunoSEQ multiplex PCR, yet TCRdb's version contains in-frame clones alone and is incomplete. The sample has 200,000 to 250,000 clones; 85% to 90% are singletons. The sample was PBMCs or T cells enriched from blood (not recorded which). Receptor source: a woman under 30 in a cohort exposed to, infected with or recovered from COVID-19 (not recorded which).

The V gene is TRBV11-2, the J gene TRBJ1-3, with no clear D. Trimming took off 0 bases at V and 4 bases at J, with 10 bases between the two ends. Germline V gene sequence: CDR1 SGHAT, CDR2 FQNNGV. The CDR3 length is 15 residues. CDR3 amino acids: CASSLDPSRGNTIYF. In DNA, the CDR3 is TGTGCCAGCAGCTTAGATCCAAGTCGGGGAAACACCATATATTTT.

The chain has TRBV19 and TRBJ2-7; TRBD1 agrees at 11 bases. Trimming took 5 bases from V and 1 from J; bases not matched to a gene: 4. Germline V gene lookup returns CDR1 LNHDA and CDR2 SQIVND (reference sequence). This CDR3 spans 15 amino acids. The CDR3 DNA reads TGTGCCAGTAGTTACCGGGACAGGGGGTCCTACGAGCAGTACTTC. This gives the protein CASSYRDRGSYEQYF.

This chain links TRBV19 with TRBJ1-3, with 7 positions matching TRBD1. Unmatched junction bases numbered 5, after V lost 9 bases and J lost 0 bases. Germline CDR1 and CDR2: LNHDA and SQIVND (reference sequence). The CDR3 is 14 amino acids. The CDR3 coding sequence is TGTGCCAGCGGGACAGAGCACTCTGGAAACACCATATATTTT. This gives the protein CASGTEHSGNTIYF.

The J gene is TRBJ1-2, the V gene TRBV7-8; 9 bases align to TRBD1. This CDR3 region has 14 residues. CDR1 and CDR2 from the germline V gene are SGHVS and FQNEAQ. Losses at the gene ends were 1 base for V and 4 bases for J; bases not matched to a gene: 1. The CDR3 bases are TGTGCCAGCAGCTTAGTGGACAGGGGCTATGGCTACACCTTC. It translates to CASSLVDRGYGYTF. The variable domain in full, completed from reference TRBV7-8 and TRBJ1-2, reads GAGVSQSPRYKVAKRGQDVALRCDPISGHVSLFWYQQALGQGPEFLTYFQNEAQLDKSGLPSDRFFAERPEGSVSTLKIQRTQQEDSAVYLCASSLVDRGYGYTFGSGTRLTVV.

V and J are TRBV3-1 (or the pseudogene TRBV3-2) and TRBJ2-7, with D possibly TRBD2 on 6 matching bases. Germline V lookup: CDR1 LGHDT, CDR2 YNNKEL (reference sequence). The CDR3 is made up of 14 amino acids. The germline V and J ends were trimmed by 4 bases and 3 bases, with 13 bases remaining between them. This CDR3 is CASSPTGGNYEQYF. CDR3 in DNA: TGTGCCAGCAGCCCAACCGGGGGAAACTACGAGCAGTACTTC.

V is TRBV19 and J is TRBJ2-3, with 9 bases that match TRBD1. Germline CDR1 and CDR2: LNHDA and SQIVND (reference sequence). Trimming at V came to 8 bases and at J to 3 bases, leaving 12 bases not matched to a gene. The CDR3 loop spans 16 amino acids. The CDR3: CASSESRDRDTDTQYF. In DNA, the CDR3 is TGTGCCAGTTCCGAGAGCCGGGACAGGGATACAGATACGCAGTATTTT.

This chain connects TRBV5-1 to TRBJ1-3; 8 nucleotides line up with TRBD1. The germline V gene has CDR1 SGHRS and CDR2 YFSETQ. The V gene end was trimmed by 4 bases and the J gene end by 6 bases; junction bases not matched to a gene: 3. The CDR3 is made up of 13 amino acids. The CDR3 DNA follows: TGCGCCAGCAGCCAGACAGGGGTAAACACCATATATTTT. Translating gives CASSQTGVNTIYF.

Comment on this clone: One junction end disagrees with the germline gene, perhaps due to a read error. This chain joins TRBV7-7 and TRBJ1-5; weak D call: TRBD1 (6 bases). Per the germline V gene, CDR1 is SSHAT and CDR2 is FNYEAQ (reference sequence). CDR3 size: 16 residues. The CDR3, as DNA: TGTGCTAGCAGCCAAGACAGGAGCTTCAACAATCAGCCCCAGCATTTT. Its protein is CASSQDRSFNNQPQHF. Looking up the rest from reference TRBV7-7 and TRBJ1-5 gives the full variable domain: GAGVSQSPRYKVTKRGQDVTLRCDPISSHATLYWYQQALGQGPEFLTYFNYEAQPDKSGLPSDRFSAERPEGSISTLTIQRTEQRDSAMYRCASSQDRSFNNQPQHFGDGTRLSIL.

The genes are TRBV2 and TRBJ1-2; perhaps TRBD1 as D (5 bases). The CDR3 contains 15 residues. CDR1 is SNHLY, CDR2 FYNNEI, per germline. The germline V and J ends were trimmed by 4 bases and 0 bases, with 12 bases remaining between them. CDR3 in amino acids: CASSVGGGANYGYTF. The CDR3 DNA sequence: TGTGCCAGCAGTGTAGGCGGGGGAGCTAACTATGGCTACACCTTC.

A remark on this clone: Compared with germline, one end of the junction differs, possibly owing to a read error. The chain has TRBV28 and TRBJ2-7; D is possibly TRBD2 (5 bases). Germline V gene sequence: CDR1 MDHEN, CDR2 SYDVKM. The CDR3 sequence is 13 residues long. The CDR3 loop reads CASTRRRSSEQYF. The DNA of the CDR3 is TGTGCCAGCACGCGGCGGAGGTCCTCCGAGCAGTACTTC.